This entry lists 15 T cell receptor beta chains sequenced from one sample in a study of blood T cell repertoires in COVID-19. Produced via immunoSEQ multiplex PCR; TCRdb's table is partial and in-frame only. Altogether about 130,000 clones are present, about 80% being singletons, with the ten largest covering 10% to 15%. Sequencing was performed on peripheral blood. The receptors here all came from a man aged 60 to 75 with acute or convalescent COVID-19.

The DNA for the CDR3 is TGCGCCAGCAGCGTGGACAGGAGTGTAGCTTTCTTT. This sequence encodes CASSVDRSVAFF. The chain recombines TRBV5-1 with TRBJ1-1; 7 bases map to TRBD1. Losses at the gene ends were 4 bases for V and 10 bases for J; bases not matched to a gene: 7. The germline V gene has CDR1 SGHRS and CDR2 YFSETQ. This CDR3 spans 12 amino acids.

The V and J genes are TRBV19 and TRBJ2-7, with D unresolved. The germline V gene encodes CDR1 LNHDA and CDR2 SQIVND (reference sequence). This CDR3 is 15 amino acids long. Trimming pared 4 bases from V and 6 bases from J, leaving 19 bases between. CDR3 in amino acids: CASSRLLGVSSEQYF. CDR3 DNA: TGTGCCAGTAGTAGGCTCCTGGGCGTTTCAAGCGAGCAGTACTTC. Variable domain in full (rest from reference TRBV19 and TRBJ2-7): DGGITQSPKYLFRKEGQNVTLSCEQNLNHDAMYWYRQDPGQGLRLIYYSQIVNDFQKGDIAEGYSVSREKKESFPLTVTSAQKNPTAFYLCASSRLLGVSSEQYFGPGTRLTVT.

The chain couples TRBV5-8 to TRBJ1-4, with 7 positions matching TRBD1. CDR1 is SGHTS and CDR2 is YDEGEE in the germline V gene. This CDR3 comprises 15 residues. V dropped 4 bases and J dropped 5; count of bases not matched to a gene: 8. CDR3 DNA sequence: TGTGCCAGCAGCCCAAGACAGGGAAGAAATGAAAAACTGTTTTTT. It codes for CASSPRQGRNEKLFF.

The chain has TRBV2 and TRBJ1-2; D is uncertain. Trimming cost V 6 bases and J 1 base, with 9 bases left between them. There are 13 residues in the CDR3. Germline V gives CDR1 SNHLY, CDR2 FYNNEI. This CDR3 is CASRTQDNYGYTF. The CDR3 nucleotides read TGTGCCAGCAGGACCCAGGATAACTATGGCTACACCTTC. Supplemented by reference TRBV2 and TRBJ1-2, the full variable domain reads EPEVTQTPSHQVTQMGQEVILRCVPISNHLYFYWYRQILGQKVEFLVSFYNNEISEKSEIFDDQFSVERPDGSNFTLKIRSTKLEDSAMYFCASRTQDNYGYTFGSGTRLTVV.

This clone has more than one count but fewer than ten. J is TRBJ1-1 and V is TRBV15; a possible D gene is TRBD1 (6 bases). Germline-derived CDR1 and CDR2 are LNHNV and YYDKDF (reference sequence). V gave up 2 bases and J gave up 1 base, with 11 bases separating them. The CDR3 runs 15 residues. The CDR3 DNA is TGTGCCACCAGCAGATTTCCACAGGGGAACACTGAAGCTTTCTTT. Translated: CATSRFPQGNTEAFF.

The genes are TRBV10-3 and TRBJ2-3; TRBD2 is a possible D gene (6 bases). The CDR3 totals 19 residues. CDR1 is ENHRY, CDR2 SYGVKD, per germline. V gave up 0 bases and J gave up 2 bases, with 21 bases separating them. This chain's CDR3 is CAISESTPPPAGLTDTQYF. In DNA, the CDR3 is TGTGCCATCAGTGAGTCGACTCCCCCTCCAGCGGGTCTCACAGATACGCAGTATTTT.

Here the CDR3 reads CASSPKTREGETQYF. The CDR3 region has the DNA TGTGCCAGCAGCCCTAAAACGAGGGAGGGGGAGACCCAGTACTTC. This chain uses TRBV7-2 with TRBJ2-5; TRBD2 matches 7 bases. This CDR3 comprises 15 residues. V dropped 5 bases and J dropped 5; count of bases not matched to a gene: 11. From germline, CDR1 is SGHTA and CDR2 FQGNSA.

V usage is TRBV9 and J usage is TRBJ1-4; 9 nucleotides agree with TRBD1. Germline CDR1 and CDR2: SGDLS and YYNGEE. This CDR3 is 18 amino acids long. V dropped 4 bases and J dropped 0; count of bases not matched to a gene: 10. The CDR3 loop is CASSSRPGQGATNEKLFF. In DNA, the CDR3 is TGTGCCAGCAGCTCGCGACCGGGACAGGGTGCAACTAATGAAAAACTGTTTTTT. The full variable domain, completed using reference TRBV9 and TRBJ1-4, is DSGVTQTPKHLITATGQRVTLRCSPRSGDLSVYWYQQSLDQGLQFLIQYYNGEERAKGNILERFSAQQFPDLHSELNLSSLELGDSALYFCASSSRPGQGATNEKLFFGSGTQLSVL.

The chain links TRBV19 to TRBJ1-5; D perhaps matches TRBD1 (6 bases). Looked up from germline, CDR1 is LNHDA and CDR2 is SQIVND (reference sequence). V was shortened by 6 bases and J by 0 bases, with 9 bases between the two germline ends. The CDR3 has 14 residues. The CDR3 sequence is CASRTGRSNQPQHF. For the CDR3, the DNA is TGTGCCAGTAGGACAGGACGTAGCAATCAGCCCCAGCATTTT.

The chain couples TRBV4-1 to TRBJ2-7; D call uncertain. This CDR3 has 12 residues. Germline values: CDR1 MGHRA, CDR2 YSYEKL. The V end was cut by 4 bases, the J end by 6 bases, with 10 bases between. CDR3 sequence: CASSRSSGEQYF. CDR3 nucleotides: TGCGCCAGCAGCCGATCGTCGGGCGAGCAGTACTTC.

There are many counts of this clone. The V gene is TRBV5-1, the J gene TRBJ2-7, with TRBD2 identical over 8 bases. Trimming removed 0 bases from V and 6 bases from J; junction bases left unmatched: 5. Germline V lookup: CDR1 SGHRS, CDR2 YFSETQ. The CDR3 is made up of 14 amino acids. This CDR3 reads CASSLAPTSGEQYF. Here the CDR3 DNA reads TGCGCCAGCAGCTTGGCCCCTACTAGCGGCGAGCAGTACTTC.

This chain uses TRBV27 with TRBJ2-3; TRBD1 might be the D (5 bases). V lost 5 bases, J lost 4 bases, and 13 bases lay in between. Per the germline V gene, CDR1 is MNHEY and CDR2 is SMNVEV (reference sequence). The CDR3 spans 14 residues. CDR3 coding DNA: TGTGCCAGCAGTAAATCAGGGTTTCCAGATACGCAGTATTTT. Translated, it gives CASSKSGFPDTQYF.

The V and J genes are TRBV6-1 and TRBJ2-7; 7 bases are shared with TRBD2. V lost 3 bases, J lost 2 bases, and 7 bases stayed unmatched. Germline V gene lookup returns CDR1 MNHNS and CDR2 SASEGT. This CDR3 comprises 15 residues. The CDR3 region has the DNA TGTGCCAGCAGTGAGGCGGGGGACGGACCCTACGAGCAGTACTTC. Residues: CASSEAGDGPYEQYF.

The chain joins TRBV29-1 to TRBJ1-2, with 9 positions matching TRBD1. With 6 bases clipped from V and 8 bases from J, the junction kept 7 bases outside the gene matches. CDR3 length equals 12 residues. The germline gives CDR1 SQVTM, CDR2 ANQGSEA. The CDR3 is CSVSQGAEGYTF. For the CDR3, the DNA is TGCAGCGTATCACAGGGGGCGGAGGGCTACACCTTC.

The CDR3: CASSLAGGYEQYF. The DNA for the CDR3 is TGTGCCAGCAGCTTAGCGGGTGGTTACGAGCAGTACTTC. The V and J genes are TRBV7-3 and TRBJ2-7, with a tentative D call TRBD2 (5 bases). V shed 2 bases and J shed 4 bases, with 9 bases lying between them. The CDR3 is 13 amino acids. Germline assignment: CDR1 SGHTA and CDR2 FQGTGA.